These 10 T cell receptor beta chains were all obtained from the same sample, sequenced in a study of cytomegalovirus exposure and HLA in healthy donors. The PCR contained 60 Vbeta and 13 Jbeta primers. The method was immunoSEQ multiplex PCR; TCRdb's version includes in-frame clones alone and lacks a portion of them. The sample holds more than 95,000 clones, about 69% seen once. The specimen was PBMCs. Receptors were obtained from a woman between 18 and 30 years old in good health and CMV-seronegative.

The V gene is TRBV18, the J gene TRBJ2-3; TRBD2 matches at 7 bases. CDR3 size: 12 residues. Per the germline V gene, CDR1 is KGHSH and CDR2 is LQKENI. The junction had 0 bases not matched to a gene; V was cut back by 3 bases and J by 6 bases. CDR3 coding DNA: TGTGCCAGCTCACCGGGAGGGGATACGCAGTATTTT. It is translated as CASSPGGDTQYF. The full variable domain, completed using reference TRBV18 and TRBJ2-3, is NAGVMQNPRHLVRRRGQEARLRCSPMKGHSHVYWYRQLPEEGLKFMVYLQKENIIDESGMPKERFSAEFPKEGPSILRIQQVVRGDSAAYFCASSPGGDTQYFGPGTRLTVL.

This clone was observed a handful of times. The chain recombines TRBV10-1 with TRBJ2-7, with D unresolved. The CDR3 is 15 residues long. Trimming pared 6 bases from V and 5 bases from J, leaving 20 bases between. Germline values: CDR1 WNHNN, CDR2 SYGVQD (reference sequence). The CDR3 is CASRLQTSWLHEQYF. CDR3 DNA sequence: TGCGCCAGCAGGTTACAGACCTCCTGGCTCCACGAGCAGTACTTC.

This clone was seen only once. The chain employs TRBV6-1 and TRBJ2-2; TRBD2 matches at 13 bases. With V trimmed by 1 base and J by 3 bases, 8 bases remained unmatched. Germline CDR1 and CDR2: MNHNS and SASEGT. This CDR3 comprises 19 residues. The CDR3 is CASSEEGLAGMGDTGELFF. The CDR3 nucleotides read TGTGCCAGCAGTGAAGAGGGACTAGCGGGGATGGGCGACACCGGGGAGCTGTTTTTT.

The gene calls are TRBV5-4 and TRBJ2-7, with 7 bases matching TRBD2. From germline, CDR1 is SGHNT and CDR2 YYREEE (reference sequence). Trimming removed 4 bases from V and 2 bases from J; junction bases left unmatched: 3. CDR3 length: 13 residues. The CDR3 here is CASSGGTTYEQYF. CDR3 in DNA: TGTGCCAGCAGCGGCGGGACTACCTACGAGCAGTACTTC.

The V call is TRBV6-6, the J call TRBJ1-6; tentatively, D is TRBD1 (5 bases). The CDR3 has 15 amino acids. CDR1 and CDR2 (germline): MNHNY, SVGAGI (reference sequence). The V gene lost 6 bases and the J gene lost 12 bases, with 21 bases spanning the gap. CDR3 sequence (DNA): TGTGCCAGCAGCCCCTGGGGCTTCACGGGGGAACCCCTCCACTTT. Its translation: CASSPWGFTGEPLHF.

The gene calls are TRBV29-1 and TRBJ1-1; D is possibly TRBD1 (6 bases). Trimming took off 2 bases at V and 0 bases at J, with 13 bases between the two ends. Germline CDR1 SQVTM, CDR2 ANQGSEA. CDR3 length equals 15 residues. CDR3 sequence: CSVELDRFMNTEAFF. CDR3 DNA sequence: TGCAGCGTTGAACTTGACAGGTTCATGAACACTGAAGCTTTCTTT.

V is TRBV6-4 and J is TRBJ2-7, with TRBD1 matching 9 bases. The CDR3 sequence is 14 residues long. V gave up 3 bases and J gave up 2 bases; unmatched junction bases: 2. Germline assignment: CDR1 MRHNA and CDR2 SNTAGT. CDR3 DNA: TGTGCCAGCAGTGAGAGACAGGGGGCCTACGAGCAGTACTTC. Residues: CASSERQGAYEQYF.

This clone was found once. This sequence joins TRBV28 and TRBJ2-2, with a tentative D call TRBD1 (6 bases). CDR3 length equals 14 residues. Germline V gene lookup returns CDR1 MDHEN and CDR2 SYDVKM. Trimming took 5 bases from V and 6 from J, leaving 13 bases between them. The CDR3 DNA is TGTGCCAGCAGTCACGGACAGTTAGCCGGGGAGCTGTTTTTT. Its translation: CASSHGQLAGELFF.

This rearrangement joins TRBV5-1 to TRBJ1-1; D may be TRBD1 (5 bases). Germline-derived CDR1 and CDR2 are SGHRS and YFSETQ. Trimming stripped 0 bases from V and 2 bases from J, with 11 bases between. CDR3 length: 15 amino acids. CDR3 nucleotide sequence: TGCGCCAGCAGCTTGGCCCAGGGTCTTAACACTGAAGCTTTCTTT. Residues: CASSLAQGLNTEAFF. Looking up the rest from reference TRBV5-1 and TRBJ1-1 gives the full variable domain: KAGVTQTPRYLIKTRGQQVTLSCSPISGHRSVSWYQQTPGQGLQFLFEYFSETQRNKGNFPGRFSGRQFSNSRSEMNVSTLELGDSALYLCASSLAQGLNTEAFFGQGTRLTVV.

The chain carries TRBV19 and TRBJ1-6; unclear D gene. The CDR3 consists of 14 residues. Germline CDR1 reads LNHDA; CDR2 reads SQIVND (reference sequence). V gave up 8 bases and J gave up 7 bases, with 15 bases separating them. DNA of the CDR3: TGTGCCAGTCGATATGCGGGTTACAATTCACCCCTCCACTTT. Its translation: CASRYAGYNSPLHF.